The 13 T cell receptor beta chains listed next were all sequenced from one sample in a study of blood T cell repertoires in COVID-19 (TCRdb year 2020). The library was prepared using the immunoSEQ multiplex PCR assay. TCRdb holds this immuneACCESS table with in-frame rearrangements only. Some clones are missing; in checked studies, unresolved V genes explain under half, and the rest has no known cause. The sample table shows approximately 200,000 clones, and approximately 91% are seen once. The ten largest make up roughly 2.6% of the sample. Material: peripheral blood. All receptors come from a woman in her sixties with acute or convalescent COVID-19.

This clone appeared a few times. The chain links TRBV7-3 to TRBJ1-1; unclear D gene. Germline lookup yields CDR1 SGHTA and CDR2 FQGTGA. V was cut by 2 bases and J by 10 bases, with 14 bases left in between. The CDR3 sequence is 13 residues long. CDR3 region: CASSLEVRGRAFF. CDR3 sequence (DNA): TGTGCCAGCAGCTTAGAAGTACGGGGTAGAGCTTTCTTT. Filled out from reference TRBV7-3 and TRBJ1-1, the complete variable domain reads GAGVSQTPSNKVTEKGKYVELRCDPISGHTALYWYRQSLGQGPEFLIYFQGTGAADDSGLPNDRFFAVRPEGSVSTLKIQRTERGDSAVYLCASSLEVRGRAFFGQGTRLTVV.

The gene calls are TRBV13 and TRBJ1-2; D possibly corresponds to TRBD1 (6 bases). CDR1 PRHDT and CDR2 FYEKMQ come from the germline V gene (reference sequence). There are 18 residues in the CDR3. The ends were cut back, 2 bases at V and 0 bases at J, with 19 bases in the middle. The CDR3 here is CASSLRGGGVLANYGYTF. As DNA, the CDR3 is TGTGCCAGCAGCTTAAGAGGGGGAGGGGTCCTAGCTAACTATGGCTACACCTTC. Complete variable domain (other parts from reference TRBV13 and TRBJ1-2): AAGVIQSPRHLIKEKRETATLKCYPIPRHDTVYWYQQGPGQDPQFLISFYEKMQSDKGSIPDRFSAQQFSDYHSELNMSSLELGDSALYFCASSLRGGGVLANYGYTFGSGTRLTVV.

The rearrangement uses TRBV5-4 and TRBJ2-3; D is unclear. There are 14 residues in the CDR3. V lost 1 base and J 4 bases, leaving 10 bases between the germline ends. Germline V gene data show CDR1 as SGHNT and CDR2 as YYREEE (reference sequence). CDR3 nucleotide sequence: TGTGCCAGCAGCTTGCGGGTTTCCGCAGATACGCAGTATTTT. Protein sequence: CASSLRVSADTQYF.

The V and J genes are TRBV29-1 and TRBJ1-1; the match to TRBD1 covers 7 bases. Germline CDR1 reads SQVTM; CDR2 reads ANQGSEA. V lost 4 bases and J lost 3; bases outside the gene matches: 14. CDR3 size: 16 residues. The chain's CDR3 is CSVGRGHRGWDTEAFF. CDR3 sequence (DNA): TGCAGCGTTGGTAGAGGGCACAGGGGTTGGGACACTGAAGCTTTCTTT. The entire variable domain, with the rest obtained from reference TRBV29-1 and TRBJ1-1, is as follows: SAVISQKPSRDICQRGTSLTIQCQVDSQVTMMFWYRQQPGQSLTLIATANQGSEATYESGFVIDKFPISRPNLTFSTLTVSNMSPEDSSIYLCSVGRGHRGWDTEAFFGQGTRLTVV.

The sample holds one count of this clone. The gene calls are TRBV7-9 and TRBJ2-1; TRBD2 might be the D (5 bases). The CDR3 is 14 amino acids. Trimming took off 5 bases at V and 4 bases at J, with 12 bases between the two ends. Looked up from germline, CDR1 is SEHNR and CDR2 is FQNEAQ (reference sequence). CDR3 DNA sequence: TGTGCCAGCAGCCTTTTGAGGGAGTACAATGAGCAGTTCTTC. Translation gives CASSLLREYNEQFF.

The gene calls are TRBV2 and TRBJ2-4; maybe TRBD2 (6 bases). The CDR3 length is 12 residues. Trimming shortened V by 7 bases and J by 9 bases, and 13 bases separated the two germline ends. The V gene's germline CDR1 is SNHLY and CDR2 FYNNEI. The CDR3 DNA follows: TGTGCCAGCAATGCCCGGGGGAGCATTCAGTACTTC. Its translation is CASNARGSIQYF.

This chain connects TRBV14 to TRBJ2-7; D unclear. Per the germline V gene, CDR1 is SGHDN and CDR2 is FVKESK. The CDR3 is 14 residues long. The V end was cut by 4 bases, the J end by 4 bases, with 14 bases between. CDR3 in DNA: TGTGCCAGCAGCCTCGTTCCGTCGCGATACGAGCAGTACTTC. Amino acids: CASSLVPSRYEQYF.

In its sample, this clone was seen once. The chain links TRBV6-6 to TRBJ2-1; no firm D call. CDR1 is MNHNY, CDR2 SVGAGI, per germline (reference sequence). V lost 7 bases, J lost 1 base, and 8 bases lay in between. The CDR3 runs to 13 residues. In nucleotides, the CDR3 is TGTGCCAGCATTGGCAGGTCCTACAATGAGCAGTTCTTC. Amino acids: CASIGRSYNEQFF.

This chain joins TRBV6-6 and TRBJ2-5; maybe TRBD1 (6 bases). Per germline, CDR1 MNHNY and CDR2 SVGAGI (reference sequence). Trimming took 5 bases from V and 4 from J, leaving 14 bases between them. The CDR3 length is 14 residues. CDR3 amino acids: CASSPPRGAETQYF. CDR3 sequence (DNA): TGTGCCAGCAGTCCCCCCAGGGGAGCAGAGACCCAGTACTTC.

This chain joins TRBV30 and TRBJ1-6; TRBD1 is a possible D gene (5 bases). Trimming left V 2 bases short and J 7 bases short, with 9 bases between. Germline V gene sequence: CDR1 GTSNPN, CDR2 SVGIG (reference sequence). This CDR3 has 13 amino acids. CDR3 bases: TGTGCCTGGAGTTTGCCAGGGAATTCACCCCTCCACTTT. This encodes CAWSLPGNSPLHF.

In its sample, this clone was seen once. V usage is TRBV7-2 and J usage is TRBJ2-7, with D perhaps TRBD2 (5 bases). Trimming removed 5 bases from V and 0 bases from J, with 14 bases in between. The CDR3 totals 15 residues. CDR1 is SGHTA and CDR2 is FQGNSA in the germline V gene. CDR3 in DNA: TGTGCCAGCAGCCGGGATAGGGCCAGCTCCTACGAGCAGTACTTC. This translates into CASSRDRASSYEQYF.

There are a few counts of this clone. V gene TRBV24-1 combines with J gene TRBJ2-2; TRBD1 is a possible D gene (6 bases). V gave up 4 bases and J gave up 6 bases, with 11 bases separating them. The germline CDR1 and CDR2 sequences are KGHDR and SFDVKD. The CDR3 consists of 14 residues. CDR3 protein: CATSENRVPGELFF. The CDR3 region has the DNA TGTGCCACCAGTGAAAACAGGGTACCCGGGGAGCTGTTTTTT.

The V and J genes are TRBV6-5 and TRBJ2-7, with a weak D call TRBD2 (5 bases). The V gene lost 7 bases and the J gene lost 4 bases, with 20 bases spanning the gap. Germline assignment: CDR1 MNHEY and CDR2 SVGAGI. CDR3 size: 15 residues. CDR3 coding DNA: TGTGCCAGCACCAATTCGGGGAGTATGAGGTACGAGCAGTACTTC. Its translation: CASTNSGSMRYEQYF.